Presented here are 2 T cell receptor beta chains from one specimen sequenced in a study of CD8+CD57+ T cells in acquired aplastic anemia. TCR beta VDJ and CDR3 profiling used genomic DNA as template. In TCRdb, the reads were re-called with MiXCR into one record per CDR3 protein. Here the sample spans 130,000 or so distinct CDR3 sequences, 45% to 60% being singletons. Patients who underwent sequencing had shown CD8+CD57+ cell expansion by flow cytometry. Sequenced sample: sorted CD4+, CD8+, or CD8+CD57+ T cells (not recorded which) from PBMCs. The receptor source for this set is a human donor with aplastic anemia.

The genes are TRBV29-1 and TRBJ2-5; weak D call: TRBD1 (5 bases). CDR3 length equals 12 residues. Germline CDR1 reads SQVTM; CDR2 reads ANQGSEA. The V end lost 5 bases, the J end lost 4 bases, and 11 bases lay between the germline ends. CDR3 protein: CSVKGRVETQYF. The CDR3 DNA is TGCAGCGTTAAAGGCAGGGTAGAGACCCAGTACTTC.

This chain links TRBV25-1 with TRBJ2-3, with 9 bases identical to TRBD2. The CDR3 totals 17 residues. After removal of 3 bases from V and 0 bases from J, the junction contained 7 bases not matched to a gene. CDR1 MGHDK and CDR2 SYGVNS come from the germline V gene. CDR3 DNA: TGTGCCAGCAGTGATCGTGCGACTAGCGGAAGCACAGATACGCAGTATTTT. Translation gives CASSDRATSGSTDTQYF.